The clone carrying this T cell receptor (beta chain) occurred many times. The template consisted of bulk tumor genomic DNA, with about 600 ng used per sample. Every primary tumor yielded several biopsies, spaced far apart, that were taken during surgery. Untreated, newly diagnosed non-small cell lung cancer patients underwent curative surgery. The authors amplified TCR beta CDR3 by multiplex PCR with 32 V and 13 J primers. Using its own MiXCR run on the multiplex PCR reads, TCRdb lists one record per CDR3 protein. The sample contains 6,000 to 8,500 distinct CDR3 sequences, 20% to 25% of which appear only once. Germline V lookup: CDR1 LNHDA, CDR2 SQIVND (reference sequence). The length of the CDR3 is 15 residues. Deletions cut 5 bases from V and 2 bases from J, with 14 bases between. This sample was included in a study of immune heterogeneity within non-small cell lung tumors.

The origin of this receptor is a man aged 55 to 70 with non-small cell lung cancer. The material sequenced was lung tumor tissue. The chain employs TRBV19 and TRBJ2-3, with D perhaps given as TRBD1 or TRBD2 (5 bases each). CDR3 sequence (DNA): TGTGCCAGTAGTCCAAGAGGGACCACCACAGATACGCAGTATTTT. The encoded protein is CASSPRGTTTDTQYF.